These T cell receptor beta chains were read from a single sample in a study of blood T cell repertoires in COVID-19. Measured with immunoSEQ multiplex PCR; TCRdb has only the in-frame clones, and not every one. The sample includes about 160,000 clones, more than 60% seen only once; the top ten take roughly 2.8%. Sample: peripheral blood. These TCRs come from a man between 70 and 80 years old with acute or convalescent COVID-19. Both conserved end residues are part of each CDR3. A D gene is named only where the DNA matches it firmly. Not every row has a clone size; where given, it reads once, few, many or a size class.

clone size	D gene	V gene	J gene	CDR3 protein	CDR3 DNA
once	TRBD1	TRBV5-6	TRBJ2-4	CASSPGTVKNIQYF	TGTGCCAGCAGCCCGGGGACAGTCAAAAACATTCAGTACTTC
.	.	TRBV7-2	TRBJ1-3	CASSLELAGLGNTIYF	TGTGCCAGCAGCTTAGAACTGGCAGGCCTTGGAAACACCATATATTTT
.	TRBD1	TRBV5-1	TRBJ2-7	CASSLTGQGFDEQYF	TGCGCCAGCAGCTTGACCGGACAGGGGTTCGACGAGCAGTACTTC
.	.	TRBV6-5	TRBJ1-5	CASRNQGSQNQPQHF	TGTGCCAGCAGGAATCAGGGGAGCCAAAATCAGCCCCAGCATTTT
.	.	TRBV28	TRBJ2-7	CASSLTQDYVHF	TGTGCCAGCAGTTTAACACAGGACTATGTGCACTTC
.	TRBD1	TRBV24-1	TRBJ1-2	CATSEAGTAFEYTF	TGTGCCACCAGTGAGGCCGGGACAGCTTTTGAGTACACCTTC
.	.	TRBV3-1/TRBV3-2	TRBJ2-7	CASSLLKVGPRQYF	TGTGCCAGCAGCCTCCTCAAGGTGGGGCCGCGGCAGTACTTC
.	.	TRBV11-2	TRBJ2-7	CASRVRSVAYEQYF	TGTGCCAGCAGAGTCAGAAGCGTAGCCTACGAGCAGTACTTC
.	.	TRBV6-1	TRBJ1-2	CASSALAGGGYTF	TGTGCCAGCAGTGCCCTGGCAGGAGGAGGCTACACCTTC
.	TRBD1	TRBV13	TRBJ1-1	CASSSRQGKNTEAFF	TGTGCCAGCAGCTCCCGACAGGGAAAGAACACTGAAGCTTTCTTT
.	TRBD1	TRBV2	TRBJ1-4	CASTTRPGGEKLFF	TGTGCCAGCACCACGAGACCAGGGGGAGAAAAACTGTTTTTT
once	.	TRBV6-5	TRBJ1-1	CASSYSSSQGSEAFF	TGTGCCAGCAGTTACTCGAGTAGTCAGGGCTCTGAAGCTTTCTTT
.	TRBD2	TRBV3-1/TRBV3-2	TRBJ2-3	CASSHGGGDTQYF	TGTGCCAGCAGCCACGGCGGGGGTGATACGCAGTATTTT
.	TRBD1	TRBV2	TRBJ2-1	CASGGLGTGFEDEQFF	TGTGCCAGCGGAGGCCTTGGGACAGGGTTTGAAGATGAGCAGTTCTTC
.	.	TRBV12-3/TRBV12-4	TRBJ2-3	CASSLAETDTQYF	TGTGCCAGCAGTTTAGCGGAGACAGATACGCAGTATTTT
.	.	TRBV20-1	TRBJ2-5	CSASSTLAEETQYF	TGCAGTGCTAGTTCAACACTAGCTGAAGAGACCCAGTACTTC
.	TRBD2	TRBV7-9	TRBJ2-1	CAIWDASGGAVEQFF	TGTGCCATCTGGGATGCTAGCGGGGGGGCTGTTGAGCAGTTCTTC
once	.	TRBV6-5	TRBJ2-7	CASTSSGYEQYF	TGTGCCAGCACCTCTTCCGGGTACGAGCAGTACTTC
many	.	TRBV11-2	TRBJ2-1	CASSLDLFGGAYNEQFF	TGTGCCAGCAGCTTAGATCTTTTCGGGGGAGCCTACAATGAGCAGTTCTTC
.	.	TRBV10-3	TRBJ1-3	CAISGTVSGNTIYF	TGTGCCATCAGTGGGACAGTCTCTGGAAACACCATATATTTT
few	.	TRBV18	TRBJ1-4	CASSPQNRATNEKLFF	TGTGCCAGCTCACCACAGAACAGGGCAACTAATGAAAAACTGTTTTTT
.	TRBD1	TRBV10-3	TRBJ1-2	CAIRQGALNYGYTF	TGTGCCATCAGACAGGGGGCGCTTAACTATGGCTACACCTTC
.	.	TRBV28	TRBJ2-7	CASSRTGGTSYEQYF	TGTGCCAGCAGCCGGACTGGAGGGACCTCCTACGAGCAGTACTTC
once	TRBD1	TRBV5-4	TRBJ2-5	CASSVRTGAETQYF	TGTGCCAGCAGCGTGAGGACAGGGGCCGAGACCCAGTACTTC
.	.	TRBV11-2	TRBJ1-1	CASSPDWNTEAFF	TGTGCCAGCAGTCCAGACTGGAACACTGAAGCTTTCTTT
.	.	TRBV11-1	TRBJ2-1	CASSLKKVGSTEQFF	TGTGCCAGCAGCTTAAAGAAGGTAGGGAGTACTGAGCAGTTCTTC
.	.	TRBV6-1	TRBJ1-1	CASSEQGSITEAFF	TGTGCCAGCAGTGAACAGGGTTCGATAACTGAAGCTTTCTTT
.	.	TRBV19	TRBJ2-2	CASSINQEGELFF	TGTGCCAGTAGTATAAACCAAGAAGGGGAACTGTTTTTT
.	TRBD1	TRBV14	TRBJ2-3	CASSQEKGTGTDTQYF	TGTGCCAGCAGCCAAGAGAAAGGGACAGGCACAGATACGCAGTATTTT
once	TRBD1	TRBV6-6	TRBJ2-7	CASSFGTGGYEQYF	TGTGCCAGCAGTTTCGGGACAGGGGGATACGAGCAGTACTTC
few	TRBD2	TRBV19	TRBJ2-5	CASSIGSGRMAETQYF	TGTGCCAGTAGTATAGGTAGCGGGAGGATGGCAGAGACCCAGTACTTC
.	.	TRBV19	TRBJ1-5	CASRSRGGGNQPQHF	TGTGCCAGTAGGTCCCGGGGAGGGGGGAATCAGCCCCAGCATTTT
few	TRBD1	TRBV9	TRBJ1-3	CASSAGGGNTIYF	TGTGCCAGCAGCGCAGGGGGAGGAAACACCATATATTTT
.	.	TRBV24-1	TRBJ2-2	CATTDPGRNTGELFF	TGTGCCACGACAGACCCAGGACGGAACACCGGGGAGCTGTTTTTT
.	TRBD1	TRBV18	TRBJ1-1	CASSPPGTGPMNTEAFF	TGTGCCAGCTCACCACCCGGGACAGGGCCCATGAACACTGAAGCTTTCTTT
.	.	TRBV19	TRBJ1-5	CASSFNIDSRNQPQHF	TGTGCCAGTAGCTTCAATATAGACAGTCGCAATCAGCCCCAGCATTTT
.	TRBD2	TRBV11-3	TRBJ2-3	CASSPAGLAGTDTQYF	TGTGCCAGCAGCCCAGCTGGACTAGCGGGGACAGATACGCAGTATTTT
.	TRBD2	TRBV28	TRBJ2-5	CASRAPGLAGGGAQYF	TGTGCCAGCAGAGCCCCGGGACTAGCGGGAGGGGGCGCCCAGTACTTC
.	TRBD1	TRBV18	TRBJ1-2	CASSPGQNYGYTF	TGTGCCAGCTCACCGGGACAGAACTATGGCTACACCTTC
.	.	TRBV28	TRBJ1-5	CASSRLGLDSNQPQHF	TGTGCCAGCAGTCGTCTTGGGCTTGATAGCAATCAGCCCCAGCATTTT
.	TRBD1	TRBV7-9	TRBJ1-2	CASSPSTNRGSYTF	TGTGCCAGCAGCCCCTCAACCAACAGGGGGAGCTACACCTTC
.	.	TRBV6-5	TRBJ1-6	CASSRQGVSPLHF	TGTGCCAGCAGTCGGCAGGGTGTATCACCCCTCCACTTT
few	TRBD2	TRBV7-7	TRBJ2-5	CASSPTGTSQETQYF	TGTGCTAGCAGCCCTACAGGGACTAGCCAAGAGACCCAGTACTTC
.	.	TRBV5-5	TRBJ2-5	CASSGLRGRFETQYF	TGTGCCAGCAGCGGCCTCAGGGGGAGGTTTGAGACCCAGTACTTC
.	TRBD1	TRBV11-2	TRBJ2-7	CASTGQGSYEQYF	TGTGCCAGCACCGGACAGGGTAGTTACGAGCAGTACTTC
.	TRBD1	TRBV4-2	TRBJ2-7	CASSQDRQTGTVTYEQYF	TGTGCCAGCAGCCAAGACAGGCAAACCGGGACAGTCACCTACGAGCAGTACTTC